This is a list of T cell receptor beta chains from one sample in a study of radiotherapy plus CTLA-4 blockade in lung cancer. Sequencing was performed with immunoSEQ multiplex PCR; in TCRdb, only in-frame clones are kept and a portion is missing. The profile shows 26,000 or so clones, about 80% of them singletons. The sequences come from peripheral blood, collected from a patient treated with radiotherapy plus ipilimumab. Every receptor here comes from a human donor with non-small cell lung cancer that progressed on radiotherapy plus ipilimumab. The CDR3 runs from the conserved cysteine through the conserved F or W. The D gene is left open where the match is weak. Rows give clone size only sometimes, using once, few, many, or a class for an expanded clone.

13 TRBJ1-3 TRBV6-6 . . CASSSVSGNTIYF TGTGCCAGCAGTTCCGTCTCTGGAAACACCATATATTTT
13 TRBJ2-1 TRBV27 TRBD1 . CASSLSGQGKRFF TGTGCCAGCAGTTTATCGGGACAGGGGAAGCGGTTCTTC
17 TRBJ2-2 TRBV11-3 TRBD2 . CASSLRTSGGDTGELFF TGTGCCAGCAGCTTGAGGACTAGCGGGGGGGACACCGGGGAGCTGTTTTTT
14 TRBJ1-5 TRBV5-1 . . CASSLDERNQPQHF TGCGCCAGCAGCTTGGACGAACGCAATCAGCCCCAGCATTTT
13 TRBJ1-1 TRBV27 . . CASSSQPRTEAFF TGTGCCAGCAGTTCCCAGCCCCGGACTGAAGCTTTCTTT
15 TRBJ1-2 TRBV9 . . CASSVAEGPVGGYTF TGTGCCAGCAGCGTAGCGGAGGGCCCGGTTGGTGGCTACACCTTC
17 TRBJ2-2 TRBV19 . . CASSIRVSGANTGELFF TGTGCCAGTAGTATAAGGGTTTCAGGGGCGAACACCGGGGAGCTGTTTTTT
16 TRBJ2-3 TRBV9 . . CASSVVGGLGTDTQYF TGTGCCAGCAGCGTAGTTGGGGGGTTGGGCACAGATACGCAGTATTTT
14 TRBJ2-5 TRBV7-8 . . CASSLDTGRMSQYF TGTGCCAGCAGCTTAGACACGGGGAGGATGTCCCAGTACTTC
12 TRBJ2-1 TRBV7-9 . . CAIRGSMDEQFF TGTGCCATCCGAGGGAGCATGGATGAGCAGTTCTTC
14 TRBJ2-1 TRBV6-6 . . CASSSLTGGGEQFF TGTGCCAGCAGTTCCTTGACAGGAGGGGGTGAGCAGTTCTTC
13 TRBJ2-7 TRBV29-1 . . CSAKSDRGYEQYF TGCAGCGCCAAATCCGACAGAGGCTACGAGCAGTACTTC
12 TRBJ2-5 TRBV14 . . CASSPPGETQYF TGTGCCAGCAGCCCCCCGGGAGAGACCCAGTACTTC
15 TRBJ2-1 TRBV6-5 TRBD1 . CASSPTGGMRNEQFF TGTGCCAGCAGTCCCACAGGGGGGATGAGGAATGAGCAGTTCTTC
14 TRBJ2-5 TRBV5-1 TRBD2 . CASSLEAGAETQYF TGCGCCAGCAGCTTGGAAGCGGGGGCGGAGACCCAGTACTTC
13 TRBJ2-7 TRBV10-3 . . CAISSGGDYEQYF TGTGCCATCAGCTCTGGGGGCGACTACGAGCAGTACTTC
18 TRBJ2-3 TRBV4-1 TRBD2 . CASSGGVISGRGSDTQYF TGCGCCAGCAGCGGGGGGGTGATCAGCGGGAGAGGTTCAGATACGCAGTATTTT
14 TRBJ2-2 TRBV27 . . CASNPTGSTGELFF TGTGCCAGCAACCCAACAGGGAGCACCGGGGAGCTGTTTTTT
13 TRBJ2-1 TRBV7-2 . . CASSSYNSGEQFF TGTGCCAGCAGCTCCTACAATTCGGGTGAGCAGTTCTTC
13 TRBJ1-1 TRBV11-3 . . CASSVQGNTEAFF TGTGCCAGCAGCGTACAGGGAAACACTGAAGCTTTCTTT
13 TRBJ2-1 TRBV15 TRBD1 . CATSRRGRDEQFF TGTGCCACCAGCAGAAGGGGGCGGGATGAGCAGTTCTTC
15 TRBJ2-3 TRBV11-2 TRBD1 few CASSSADRSTDTQYF TGTGCCAGCAGCTCTGCGGACAGGTCCACAGATACGCAGTATTTT
15 TRBJ2-3 TRBV19 . few CASTIGAATTDTQYF TGTGCCAGTACCATTGGGGCGGCGACCACAGATACGCAGTATTTT
13 TRBJ2-2 TRBV10-3 . . CAIRGEGTGELFF TGTGCCATTAGGGGAGAGGGCACCGGGGAGCTGTTTTTT
14 TRBJ1-6 TRBV7-2 TRBD1 few CASTATGVQSPLHF TGTGCCAGCACCGCGACAGGGGTCCAGTCACCCCTCCACTTT
12 TRBJ1-2 TRBV6-5 TRBD1 . CASSRDRYGYTF TGTGCCAGCAGTAGGGACAGATACGGCTACACCTTC
15 TRBJ2-3 TRBV9 . . CASSPQGVLTDTQYF TGTGCCAGCAGCCCACAAGGGGTCCTCACAGATACGCAGTATTTT
16 TRBJ1-2 TRBV6-1 . . CASSESAWTASDGYTF TGTGCCAGCAGTGAATCAGCCTGGACGGCCTCGGATGGCTACACCTTC
16 TRBJ1-3 TRBV28 TRBD1 . CASSPPGTGSGNTIYF TGTGCCAGCAGTCCGCCCGGGACAGGCTCTGGAAACACCATATATTTT
15 TRBJ1-5 TRBV6-1 TRBD1 . CASRPGQGANQPQHF TGTGCCAGCAGACCGGGACAGGGGGCAAATCAGCCCCAGCATTTT
14 TRBJ2-1 TRBV5-1 TRBD1 . CASSLGTGGNEQFF TGCGCCAGCAGCTTGGGGACAGGGGGCAATGAGCAGTTCTTC
15 TRBJ2-7 TRBV6-4 TRBD2 . CASSLRGGFSYEQYF TGTGCCAGCAGCCTCCGGGGGGGGTTCTCCTACGAGCAGTACTTC
12 TRBJ2-7 TRBV7-9 . . CASSAPDYEQYF TGTGCCAGCAGCGCCCCGGACTACGAGCAGTACTTC
15 TRBJ2-7 TRBV2 . . CASSERGGGSYEQYF TGTGCCAGCAGTGAAAGGGGAGGGGGTTCGTACGAGCAGTACTTC
14 TRBJ1-2 TRBV27 . . CASSLGAGNYGYTF TGTGCCAGCAGTTTAGGGGCAGGTAACTATGGCTACACCTTC
15 TRBJ2-1 TRBV15 . . CATSRGAGGSNEQFF TGTGCCACCAGCAGAGGGGCAGGGGGGTCCAATGAGCAGTTCTTC
16 TRBJ2-2 TRBV9 . . CASSVVSTGNTGELFF TGTGCCAGCAGCGTAGTATCAACTGGGAACACCGGGGAGCTGTTTTTT
14 TRBJ2-2 TRBV30 . . CAWSQKGVTGELFF TGTGCCTGGAGTCAGAAGGGGGTGACCGGGGAGCTGTTTTTT
15 TRBJ2-7 TRBV5-1 TRBD2 . CASRKTGGNPYEQYF TGCGCCAGCAGAAAGACGGGAGGGAACCCCTACGAGCAGTACTTC
14 TRBJ2-7 TRBV5-4 . . CASSPGGLPYEQYF TGTGCCAGCAGCCCCGGGGGTCTCCCCTACGAGCAGTACTTC
13 TRBJ1-2 TRBV6-5 . . CASSFNLGDGYTF TGTGCCAGCAGCTTCAACCTTGGGGATGGCTACACCTTC
15 TRBJ1-1 TRBV7-8 . . CASSPQTRAGTEAFF TGTGCCAGCAGCCCTCAGACCCGGGCGGGGACTGAAGCTTTCTTT
15 TRBJ2-2 TRBV6-6 TRBD1 . CASSYSGQGTGELFF TGTGCCAGCAGTTACTCGGGACAGGGAACTGGGGAGCTGTTTTTT
16 TRBJ2-4 TRBV11-2 . once CASSLDRGNEENIQYF TGTGCCAGCAGCTTAGATCGAGGGAATGAAGAAAACATTCAGTACTTC